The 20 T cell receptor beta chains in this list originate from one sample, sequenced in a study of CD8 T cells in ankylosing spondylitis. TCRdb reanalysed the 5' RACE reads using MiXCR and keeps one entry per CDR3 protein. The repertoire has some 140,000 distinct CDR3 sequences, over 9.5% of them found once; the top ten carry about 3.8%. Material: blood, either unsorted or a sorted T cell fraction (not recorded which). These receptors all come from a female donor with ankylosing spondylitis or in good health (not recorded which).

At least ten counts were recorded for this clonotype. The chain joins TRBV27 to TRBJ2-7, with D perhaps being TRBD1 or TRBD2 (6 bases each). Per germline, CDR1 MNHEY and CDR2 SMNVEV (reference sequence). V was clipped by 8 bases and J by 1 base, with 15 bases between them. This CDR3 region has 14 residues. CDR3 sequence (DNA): TGTGCCAGCTTTGGGGGGCCCCGTTCCTACGAGCAGTACTTC. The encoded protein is CASFGGPRSYEQYF.

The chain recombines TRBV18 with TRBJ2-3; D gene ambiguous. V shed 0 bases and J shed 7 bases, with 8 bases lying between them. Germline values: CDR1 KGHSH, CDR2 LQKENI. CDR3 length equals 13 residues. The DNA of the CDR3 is TGTGCCAGCTCACCACCGGAGCGAAATACGCAGTATTTT. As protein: CASSPPERNTQYF.

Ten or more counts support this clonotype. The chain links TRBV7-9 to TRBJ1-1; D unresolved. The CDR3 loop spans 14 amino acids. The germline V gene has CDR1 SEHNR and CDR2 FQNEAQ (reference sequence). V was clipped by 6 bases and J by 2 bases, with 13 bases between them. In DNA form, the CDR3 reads TGTGCCAGCAGGGATCCGGGCCCCAACACTGAAGCTTTCTTT. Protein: CASRDPGPNTEAFF.

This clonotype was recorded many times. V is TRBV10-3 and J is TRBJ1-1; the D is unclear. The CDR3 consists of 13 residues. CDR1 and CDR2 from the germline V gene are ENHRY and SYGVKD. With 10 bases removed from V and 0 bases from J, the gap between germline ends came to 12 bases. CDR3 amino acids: CATSEGLNTEAFF. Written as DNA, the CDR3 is TGTGCCACTAGCGAGGGATTGAACACTGAAGCTTTCTTT.

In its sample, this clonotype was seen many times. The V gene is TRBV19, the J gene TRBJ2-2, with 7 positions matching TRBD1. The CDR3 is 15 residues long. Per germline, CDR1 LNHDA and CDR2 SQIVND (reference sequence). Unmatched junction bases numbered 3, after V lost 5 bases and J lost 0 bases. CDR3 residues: CASSDGTANTGELFF. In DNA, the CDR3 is TGTGCCAGTAGTGACGGGACAGCGAACACCGGGGAGCTGTTTTTT. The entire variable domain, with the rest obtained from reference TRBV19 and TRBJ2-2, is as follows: DGGITQSPKYLFRKEGQNVTLSCEQNLNHDAMYWYRQDPGQGLRLIYYSQIVNDFQKGDIAEGYSVSREKKESFPLTVTSAQKNPTAFYLCASSDGTANTGELFFGEGSRLTVL.

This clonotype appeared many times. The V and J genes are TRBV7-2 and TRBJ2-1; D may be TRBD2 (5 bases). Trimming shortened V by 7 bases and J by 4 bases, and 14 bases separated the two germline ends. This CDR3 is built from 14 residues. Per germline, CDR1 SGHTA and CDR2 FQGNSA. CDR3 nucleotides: TGTGCCAGCACCCCTCGTGGGAGATACAATGAGCAGTTCTTC. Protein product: CASTPRGRYNEQFF.

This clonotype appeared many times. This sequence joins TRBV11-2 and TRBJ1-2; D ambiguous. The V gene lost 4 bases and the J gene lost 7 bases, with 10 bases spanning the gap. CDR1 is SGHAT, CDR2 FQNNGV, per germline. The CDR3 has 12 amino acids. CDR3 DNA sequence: TGTGCCAGCAGCTCCCCGACGGGTGGCTACACCTTC. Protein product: CASSSPTGGYTF. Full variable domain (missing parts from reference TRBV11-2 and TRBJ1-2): EAGVAQSPRYKIIEKRQSVAFWCNPISGHATLYWYQQILGQGPKLLIQFQNNGVVDDSQLPKDRFSAERLKGVDSTLKIQPAKLEDSAVYLCASSSPTGGYTFGSGTRLTVV.

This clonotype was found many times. CDR3 protein: CASSEGRWGYTF. CDR3 DNA: TGTGCCAGCAGTGAGGGAAGGTGGGGCTACACCTTC. The chain employs TRBV2 and TRBJ1-2; D is unclear. The CDR3 is 12 residues long. V dropped 3 bases and J dropped 8 bases, with 10 bases sitting between them. The V gene's germline CDR1 is SNHLY and CDR2 FYNNEI.

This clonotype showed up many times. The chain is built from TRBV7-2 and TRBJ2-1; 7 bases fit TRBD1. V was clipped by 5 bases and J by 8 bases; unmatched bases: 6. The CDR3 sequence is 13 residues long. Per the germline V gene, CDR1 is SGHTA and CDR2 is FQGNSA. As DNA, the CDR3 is TGTGCCAGCAGCGAAGACAGGGTATATGAGCAGTTCTTC. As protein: CASSEDRVYEQFF.

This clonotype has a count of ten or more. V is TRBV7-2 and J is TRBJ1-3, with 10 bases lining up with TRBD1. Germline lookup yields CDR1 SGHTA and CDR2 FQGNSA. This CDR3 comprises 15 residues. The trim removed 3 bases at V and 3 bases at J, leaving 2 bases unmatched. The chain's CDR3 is CASSFGTGVGNTIYF. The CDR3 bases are TGTGCCAGCAGCTTCGGGACAGGGGTTGGAAACACCATATATTTT.

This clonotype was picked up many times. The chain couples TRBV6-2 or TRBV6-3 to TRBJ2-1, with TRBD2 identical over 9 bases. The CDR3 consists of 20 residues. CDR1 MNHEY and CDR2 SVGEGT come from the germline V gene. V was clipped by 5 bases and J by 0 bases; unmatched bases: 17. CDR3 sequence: CASSPSGSGSRRDSYNEQFF. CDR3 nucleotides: TGTGCCAGCAGTCCGTCGGGTAGCGGGAGTAGAAGGGACTCCTACAATGAGCAGTTCTTC.

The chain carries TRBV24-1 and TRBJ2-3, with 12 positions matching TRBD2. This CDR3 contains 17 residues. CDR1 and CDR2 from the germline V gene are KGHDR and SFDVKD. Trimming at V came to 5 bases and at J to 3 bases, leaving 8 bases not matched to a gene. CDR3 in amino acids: CATSGTSGMYRTDTQYF. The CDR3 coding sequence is TGTGCCACCAGTGGGACTAGCGGGATGTATAGAACAGATACGCAGTATTTT.

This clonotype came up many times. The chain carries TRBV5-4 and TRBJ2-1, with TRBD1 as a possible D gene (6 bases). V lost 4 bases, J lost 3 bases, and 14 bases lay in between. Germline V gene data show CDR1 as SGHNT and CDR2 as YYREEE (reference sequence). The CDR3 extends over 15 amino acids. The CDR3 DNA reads TGTGCCAGCAGCGCCGACAGGTATCTCTACAATGAGCAGTTCTTC. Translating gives CASSADRYLYNEQFF.

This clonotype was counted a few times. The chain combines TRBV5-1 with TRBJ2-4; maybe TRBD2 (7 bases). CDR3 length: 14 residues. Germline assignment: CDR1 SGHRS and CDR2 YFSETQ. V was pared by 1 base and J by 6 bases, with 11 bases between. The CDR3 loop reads CASSLSGGGNIQYF. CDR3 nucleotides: TGCGCCAGCAGCTTGTCGGGGGGCGGAAACATTCAGTACTTC.

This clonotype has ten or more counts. This chain's CDR3 is CASSLKSRDTEAFF. DNA for the CDR3: TGTGCCAGCAGCTTGAAGTCGCGGGACACTGAAGCTTTCTTT. The J gene is TRBJ1-1, the V gene TRBV5-8; no clear D gene. The V end was cut by 1 base, the J end by 3 bases, with 10 bases between. CDR3 size: 14 residues. CDR1 and CDR2 from the germline V gene are SGHTS and YDEGEE.

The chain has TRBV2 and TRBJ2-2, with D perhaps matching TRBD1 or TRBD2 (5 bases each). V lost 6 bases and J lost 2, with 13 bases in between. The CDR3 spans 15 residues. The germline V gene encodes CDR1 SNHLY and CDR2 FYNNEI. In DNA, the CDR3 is TGTGCCAGCAGATCCGGGACGGTAAACACCGGGGAGCTGTTTTTT. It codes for CASRSGTVNTGELFF.

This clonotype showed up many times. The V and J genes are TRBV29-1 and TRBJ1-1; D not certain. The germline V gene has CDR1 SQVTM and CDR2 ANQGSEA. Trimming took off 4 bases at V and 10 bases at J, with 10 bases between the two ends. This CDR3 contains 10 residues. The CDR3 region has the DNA TGCAGCGTTGTGACGGCGCGAGCTTTCTTT. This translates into CSVVTARAFF.

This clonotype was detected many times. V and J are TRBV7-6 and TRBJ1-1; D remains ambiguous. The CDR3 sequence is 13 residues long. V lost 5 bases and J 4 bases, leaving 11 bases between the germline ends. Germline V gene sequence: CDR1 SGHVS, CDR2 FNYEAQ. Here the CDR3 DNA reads TGTGCCAGCAGCAACGCCCCCGGCACTGAAGCTTTCTTT. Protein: CASSNAPGTEAFF.

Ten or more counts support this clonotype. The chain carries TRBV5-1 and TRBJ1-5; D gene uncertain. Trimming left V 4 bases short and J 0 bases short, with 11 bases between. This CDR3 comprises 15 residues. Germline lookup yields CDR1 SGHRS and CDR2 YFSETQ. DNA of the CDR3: TGCGCCAGCAGCGCTGGCTACGGTAGCAATCAGCCCCAGCATTTT. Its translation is CASSAGYGSNQPQHF.

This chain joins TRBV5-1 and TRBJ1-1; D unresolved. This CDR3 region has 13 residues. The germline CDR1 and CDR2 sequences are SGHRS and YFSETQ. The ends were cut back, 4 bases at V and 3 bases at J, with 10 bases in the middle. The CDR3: CASSETPDTEAFF. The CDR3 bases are TGCGCCAGCAGCGAGACTCCTGACACTGAAGCTTTCTTT. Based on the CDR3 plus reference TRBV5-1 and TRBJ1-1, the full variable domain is KAGVTQTPRYLIKTRGQQVTLSCSPISGHRSVSWYQQTPGQGLQFLFEYFSETQRNKGNFPGRFSGRQFSNSRSEMNVSTLELGDSALYLCASSETPDTEAFFGQGTRLTVV.